Following are 5 T cell receptor beta chains from one sample sequenced in a study of cytomegalovirus exposure and HLA in healthy donors. PCR amplification relied on 60 Vbeta primers (plus 13 Jbeta primers). Assay: immunoSEQ multiplex PCR; the TCRdb copy retains only in-frame clones and omits some. The table includes 200,000 or so clones, roughly four fifths detected once. Sequenced material: PBMCs. The receptors stem from a woman in her thirties or forties in good health and CMV-seronegative.

V gene TRBV5-1 combines with J gene TRBJ2-1; 8 nucleotides agree with TRBD1. The length of the CDR3 is 15 residues. Germline CDR1 and CDR2: SGHRS and YFSETQ. The V segment lost 4 bases and the J segment 7 bases; nucleotides outside the gene matches: 10. CDR3 in DNA: TGCGCCAGCAGCCAGGACAGGGCAGGTGTGAATGAGCAGTTCTTC. Protein sequence: CASSQDRAGVNEQFF.

The chain carries TRBV5-6 and TRBJ1-1; 12 bases are a match to TRBD1. The germline V gene encodes CDR1 SGHDT and CDR2 YYEEEE. J gave up 7 bases and V 4 bases, and 2 bases lay outside the gene matches. The CDR3 runs 13 residues. CDR3 in amino acids: CASSGTGGGEAFF. CDR3 nucleotide sequence: TGTGCCAGCAGCGGGACAGGGGGCGGTGAAGCTTTCTTT.

The genes are TRBV6-1 and TRBJ2-5, with D perhaps matching TRBD2 (6 bases). This CDR3 has 16 amino acids. Germline V gene lookup returns CDR1 MNHNS and CDR2 SASEGT. With 2 bases removed from V and 5 bases from J, the gap between germline ends came to 18 bases. The CDR3 DNA reads TGTGCCAGCAGTGAACCGGGAGCGGTAAGAGGTGAGACCCAGTACTTC. The encoded protein is CASSEPGAVRGETQYF.

The chain recombines TRBV6-5 with TRBJ2-1; possible D gene TRBD1, 6 bases. Germline loops: CDR1 MNHEY, CDR2 SVGAGI. V was trimmed by 2 bases and J by 2 bases, leaving 7 bases between them. This CDR3 has 14 residues. CDR3: CASSYRDTYNEQFF. Here the CDR3 DNA reads TGTGCCAGCAGTTACAGGGACACCTACAATGAGCAGTTCTTC.

J is TRBJ2-1 and V is TRBV29-1; 10 nucleotides agree with TRBD1. CDR3 length: 14 residues. Germline loops: CDR1 SQVTM, CDR2 ANQGSEA. V dropped 6 bases and J dropped 0; count of bases not matched to a gene: 2. The CDR3 loop reads CSVRQGASYNEQFF. DNA for the CDR3: TGCAGCGTACGACAGGGGGCCTCCTACAATGAGCAGTTCTTC.